This TCR beta chain is drawn from a study of blood T cell repertoires in COVID-19. Assay used: immunoSEQ multiplex PCR; TCRdb lists only in-frame clones, some missing. There are about 330,000 clones in the sample; over 70% occur only once, and about 5% lies in the top ten. The germline CDR1 and CDR2 sequences are SGDLS and YYNGEE. The CDR3 has 16 amino acids. Trimming took 4 bases from V and 4 from J; bases not matched to a gene: 12. The sample was PBMCs or T cells enriched from blood (not recorded which). This receptor was identified in a man under 40 who had recovered from COVID-19. This rearrangement joins TRBV9 to TRBJ1-1, with 8 bases fitting TRBD1. The CDR3 is CASSPQTGDSFTEAFF. The CDR3 DNA reads as TGTGCCAGCAGCCCCCAGACAGGGGATTCTTTCACTGAAGCTTTCTTT.